The T cell receptor (beta chain) described here comes from a study of blood T cell repertoires in COVID-19. Study-wide context: Sites in the United States, Italy and Spain provided acute and convalescent COVID-19 samples. PBMCs, B-cell-depleted T cells, or T cells provided the cDNA or gDNA that made up the material.

In the source study's methods: The authors estimated nucleated cell counts from reference gene primer amplification. Data came from immunoSEQ multiplex PCR; TCRdb stores just in-frame clones and leaves some out. The V and J calls and the clone size are those of that table, but D and trimming were determined from the DNA. This sample has 270,000 or so clones; less than 90% occur once, and the top ten carry 10% to 15%. The CDR3 has 15 residues. J lost 3 bases, V lost 5 bases, and 8 bases had no gene match. Germline lookup yields CDR1 SGHAT and CDR2 FQNNGV. The chain has TRBV11-2 and TRBJ2-5, with TRBD2 matching over 8 bases. This receptor was taken from a human donor in a cohort sampled during active COVID-19. The specimen sequenced was peripheral blood. The CDR3 DNA follows: TGTGCCAGCAGCCTCTGGACCGGGGGGGAAGAGACCCAGTACTTC. Protein sequence: CASSLWTGGEETQYF.